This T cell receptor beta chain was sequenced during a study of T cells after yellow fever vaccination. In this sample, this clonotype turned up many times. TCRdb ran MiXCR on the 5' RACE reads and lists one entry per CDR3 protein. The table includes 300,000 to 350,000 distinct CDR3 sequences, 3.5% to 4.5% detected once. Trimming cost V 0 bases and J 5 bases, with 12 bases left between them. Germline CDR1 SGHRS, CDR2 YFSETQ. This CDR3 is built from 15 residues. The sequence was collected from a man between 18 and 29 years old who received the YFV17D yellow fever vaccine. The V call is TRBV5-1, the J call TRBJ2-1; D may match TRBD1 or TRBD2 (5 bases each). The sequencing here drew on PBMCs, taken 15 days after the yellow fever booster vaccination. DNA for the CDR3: TGCGCCAGCAGCTTGGCGCCGGGGCCTCACAATGAGCAGTTCTTC. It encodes CASSLAPGPHNEQFF.